This T cell receptor beta chain emerged from a study of shared clonotypes between healthy human individuals. In germline, CDR1 is MDHEN, CDR2 SYDVKM. The CDR3 covers 16 residues. V gave up 7 bases and J gave up 6 bases; unmatched junction bases: 17. Around 290 ng DNA, roughly 30,000 T cell genomes, went into unsorted PBMC replicate PCRs. Using ten immunoSEQ deep assay plates, investigators sequenced unsorted PBMC DNA. Here immunoSEQ multiplex PCR was the method, and the copy in TCRdb shows in-frame clones only, minus some. The sample shows more than 400,000 clones, approximately 80% of them seen only once. Worth noting for this clone: The sample contains more than one DNA sequence encoding this CDR3.

The donors were adults (healthy and HIV-negative) with no recent acute infections or vaccinations. Sequences were obtained from PBMCs. The TCR comes from a woman aged 40-49 years in good health. Some clones in this sample may be carry-over from other donors' samples. The chain uses TRBV28 and TRBJ1-2, with 7 bases lining up with TRBD1. Written as DNA, the CDR3 is TGTGCCAGCATTCCCTCCGGGACAGCTCTGGGAGATGGCTACACCTTC. Its protein is CASIPSGTALGDGYTF.